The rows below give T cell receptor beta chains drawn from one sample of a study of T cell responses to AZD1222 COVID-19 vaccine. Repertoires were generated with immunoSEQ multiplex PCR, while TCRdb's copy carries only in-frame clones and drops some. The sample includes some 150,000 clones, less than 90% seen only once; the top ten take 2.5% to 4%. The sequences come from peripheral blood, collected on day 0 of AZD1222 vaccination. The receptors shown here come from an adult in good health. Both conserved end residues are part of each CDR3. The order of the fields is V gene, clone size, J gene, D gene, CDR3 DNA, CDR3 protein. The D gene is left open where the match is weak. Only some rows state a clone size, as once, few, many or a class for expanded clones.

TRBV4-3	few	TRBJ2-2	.	TGCGCCAGCAGCCAAGAGTTAGGGGTTTGGGCTTCGAACACCGGGGAGCTGTTTTTT	CASSQELGVWASNTGELFF
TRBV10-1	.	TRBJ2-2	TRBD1	TGCGCCAGCAGCACAGGGGGCGCGAACACCGGGGAGCTGTTTTTT	CASSTGGANTGELFF
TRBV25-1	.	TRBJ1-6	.	TGTGCCAGCAGTGTATCGGCCAGGGGCAATTCACCCCTCCACTTT	CASSVSARGNSPLHF
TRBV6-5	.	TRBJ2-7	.	TGTGCCAGCAGCCCCCACAGGGACGAGCAGTACTTC	CASSPHRDEQYF
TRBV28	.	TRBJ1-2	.	TGTGCCACCCGCGTCCGCATCGGGACAAGATATGGCTACACCTTC	CATRVRIGTRYGYTF
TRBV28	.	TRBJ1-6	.	TGTGCCAGCACGGCAGCGGTCAACTCACCCCTCCACTTT	CASTAAVNSPLHF
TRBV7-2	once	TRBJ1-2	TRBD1	TGTGCCAGCAGCCGTGACAGGGACTATGGCTACACCTTC	CASSRDRDYGYTF
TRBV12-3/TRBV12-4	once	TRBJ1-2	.	TGTGCCAGCAGTTTGGGGGTCTGGGGCTACACCTTC	CASSLGVWGYTF
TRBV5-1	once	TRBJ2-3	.	TGCGCCAGCAGCTTGGAGTTCTGGGGAGGCACAGATACGCAGTATTTT	CASSLEFWGGTDTQYF
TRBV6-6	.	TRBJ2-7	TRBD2	TGTGCCAGCAGTCGTCTAGCGGGGGGCTTTTACGAGCAGTACTTC	CASSRLAGGFYEQYF
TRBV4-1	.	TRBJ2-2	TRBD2	TGCGCCAGCAGCCAAGTATTTGGCGGGGGGCGCACCGGGGAGCTGTTTTTT	CASSQVFGGGRTGELFF
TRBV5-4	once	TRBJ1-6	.	TGTGCCAGCAGCTTGGTCAGGGGAGTCGATAATTCACCCCTCCACTTT	CASSLVRGVDNSPLHF
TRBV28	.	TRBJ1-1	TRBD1	TGTGCCAGCAGCAAAGGACAGGCGCTGAACACTGAAGCTTTCTTT	CASSKGQALNTEAFF
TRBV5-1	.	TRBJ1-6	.	TGCGCCAGCAGCTTGGACATATTCTCCTATAATTCACCCCTCCACTTT	CASSLDIFSYNSPLHF
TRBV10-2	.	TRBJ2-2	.	TGCGCCAGCGGACCAGGCCCCGGGGAGCTGTTTTTT	CASGPGPGELFF
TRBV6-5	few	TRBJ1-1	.	TGTGCCAGCTGGAGGGAGGCCAGCACTGAAGCTTTCTTT	CASWREASTEAFF
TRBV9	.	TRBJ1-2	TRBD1	TGTGCCAGCAGCCAAACAGGGGGAAGAGGCTACACCTTC	CASSQTGGRGYTF
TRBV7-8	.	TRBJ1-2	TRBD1	TGTGCCAGCAGCACCCGGGACAGGGGGGAAGATGGCTACACCTTC	CASSTRDRGEDGYTF
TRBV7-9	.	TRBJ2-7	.	TGTGCCAGCGGATTTAGCGGTACCTACGAGCAGTACTTC	CASGFSGTYEQYF
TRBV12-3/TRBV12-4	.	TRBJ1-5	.	TGTGCCAGCAGTTGGAAAGGAACTCAGCCCCAGCATTTT	CASSWKGTQPQHF
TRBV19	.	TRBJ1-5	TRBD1	TGTGCCAGTAGTATACAACGGGACAGGGGCCCCAATCAGCCCCAGCATTTT	CASSIQRDRGPNQPQHF
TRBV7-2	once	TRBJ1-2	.	TGTGCCAGCCCAAGGGGCAGCCCAAGCTTAGGCTACACCTTC	CASPRGSPSLGYTF
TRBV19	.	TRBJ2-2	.	TGTGCCAGTAGTATATGGCTAGCGAACACCGGGGAGCTGTTTTTT	CASSIWLANTGELFF
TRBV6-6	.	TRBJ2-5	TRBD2	TGTGCCAGCAGCCCGGGGACTAGCGGGACCCAGTACTTC	CASSPGTSGTQYF
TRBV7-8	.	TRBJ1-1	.	TGTGCCAGCAGCTTAGTGGGGAACACTGAAGCTTTCTTT	CASSLVGNTEAFF
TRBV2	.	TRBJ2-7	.	TGTGCCAGCAGTGCTCTTTCGGGGGGCAACGAGCAGTACTTC	CASSALSGGNEQYF